This T cell receptor beta chain was captured in a study of blood T cell repertoires in COVID-19. Trimming removed 5 bases from V and 0 bases from J; junction bases left unmatched: 6. From germline, CDR1 is SGHVS and CDR2 FQNEAQ. CDR3 size: 15 residues. Profiling relied on immunoSEQ multiplex PCR, and the TCRdb table lists in-frame clones only, not all of them. The sample comprises roughly 500,000 clones, over 75% of which are singletons, and 1.8% rests with the top ten. This clone was detected once. Individuals drawn from 20 to 30 US areas were about 18 to 95 years old. Sequencing used PBMCs or T cells enriched from blood (not recorded which). The chain combines TRBV7-8 with TRBJ1-1; TRBD1 agrees at 7 bases. This clonotype was obtained from a woman aged 40-49 years who had recovered from COVID-19. The CDR3 coding sequence is TGTGCCAGCAGCCACTCGACAGGGCTGAACACTGAAGCTTTCTTT. This encodes CASSHSTGLNTEAFF.